A selection of T cell receptor beta chains follows, all from one sample in a study of T-cell memory formation after mild COVID-19. From the 5' RACE reads, TCRdb called clonotypes with MiXCR, one entry per CDR3 protein. The table has around 530,000 distinct CDR3 sequences, approximately 21% seen once. The specimen was PBMCs or a T cell subset sorted from them (not recorded which). Source of these receptors: an adult woman who had mild COVID-19 (a few samples of this study predate the infection). Cell type and time point are not known. CDR3s include the opening cysteine and the closing phenylalanine or tryptophan. The D gene is left open where the match is weak. The listing skips clone size in some rows; elsewhere it reads once, few, many or a size class.

v_gene,j_gene,len,abundance,d_gene,CDR3aa,CDR3nt
TRBV2,TRBJ2-3,13,few,.,CASIQAYTDTQYF,TGTGCCAGCATACAAGCCTACACAGATACGCAGTATTTT
TRBV20-1,TRBJ2-2,16,many,TRBD1,CSARTGAGPNTGELFF,TGCAGTGCTCGAACAGGGGCCGGTCCGAACACCGGGGAGCTGTTTTTT
TRBV12-3/TRBV12-4,TRBJ2-2,18,few,TRBD2,CASSSGLAGKANTGELFF,TGTGCCAGCAGTTCAGGACTAGCGGGAAAAGCGAACACCGGGGAGCTGTTTTTT
TRBV29-1,TRBJ2-3,13,few,.,CSVEWGSIDTQYF,TGCAGCGTTGAATGGGGGTCGATAGATACGCAGTATTTT
TRBV7-2,TRBJ2-3,15,.,.,CASSRPGVLTDTQYF,TGTGCCAGCAGCCGGCCGGGGGTATTAACAGATACGCAGTATTTT
TRBV11-3,TRBJ2-1,15,.,.,CASSGGRTSYNEQFF,TGTGCCAGCAGTGGGGGGCGGACCTCCTACAATGAGCAGTTCTTC
TRBV18,TRBJ2-1,14,few,.,CASSKRTVYNEQFF,TGTGCCAGCTCAAAAAGGACAGTGTACAATGAGCAGTTCTTC
TRBV12-3/TRBV12-4,TRBJ1-2,15,.,.,CASSLSQGQSYGYTF,TGTGCCAGCAGCCTGTCTCAGGGGCAGAGCTATGGCTACACCTTC
TRBV4-2,TRBJ2-1,13,.,.,CASSRTNYNEQFF,TGTGCCAGCAGCCGGACTAACTACAATGAGCAGTTCTTC
TRBV3-1,TRBJ1-2,15,few,.,CASSQDSRSNYGYTF,TGTGCCAGCAGCCAAGATAGTAGGAGTAACTATGGCTACACCTTC
TRBV5-1,TRBJ2-3,15,.,TRBD1,CASSLPGQGKDTQYF,TGCGCCAGCAGCCTCCCGGGACAGGGCAAAGATACGCAGTATTTT
TRBV29-1,TRBJ2-2,12,.,TRBD1,CSARTGTGELFF,TGCAGCGCCAGGACAGGCACCGGGGAGCTGTTTTTT
TRBV12-3/TRBV12-4,TRBJ2-1,16,.,TRBD1,CASSPSGTGVRDEQFF,TGTGCCAGCAGTCCTTCCGGGACAGGGGTTCGCGATGAGCAGTTCTTC
TRBV7-3,TRBJ2-5,15,.,TRBD2,CASSLLAGLKETQYF,TGTGCCAGCAGCTTACTAGCGGGATTGAAGGAGACCCAGTACTTC
TRBV12-3/TRBV12-4,TRBJ2-6,15,once,.,CASKTPGTGANVLTF,TGTGCCAGCAAAACCCCGGGAACTGGGGCCAACGTCCTGACTTTC
TRBV15,TRBJ2-1,15,.,.,CATREGAGIKSEQFF,TGTGCCACCAGGGAGGGGGCGGGAATTAAGTCTGAGCAGTTCTTC
TRBV5-1,TRBJ1-6,14,few,TRBD1,CASSSGQINSPLHF,TGCGCCAGCAGCTCGGGACAGATAAATTCACCCCTCCACTTT
TRBV11-2,TRBJ1-2,14,few,.,CASSLDLGTSGYTF,TGTGCCAGCAGCTTAGATCTGGGGACCTCTGGCTACACCTTC
TRBV25-1,TRBJ2-7,12,many,.,CASTETGDEQYF,TGTGCCAGCACCGAGACTGGGGACGAGCAGTACTTC
TRBV4-3,TRBJ2-1,14,few,.,CASSQIGSGNEQFF,TGCGCCAGCAGCCAAATCGGGAGCGGCAATGAGCAGTTCTTC
TRBV9,TRBJ1-6,14,once,TRBD1,CASSTGTGVSPLHF,TGTGCCAGCAGCACCGGGACAGGGGTTTCACCCCTCCACTTT
TRBV4-1,TRBJ1-1,15,.,.,CASSQDQTRRTEAFF,TGCGCCAGCAGCCAAGATCAGACCAGGCGCACTGAAGCTTTCTTT
TRBV24-1,TRBJ2-1,17,.,TRBD2,CATSLQSSGGEGNEQFF,TGTGCCACCAGCCTTCAATCTAGCGGAGGAGAGGGCAATGAGCAGTTCTTC
TRBV29-1,TRBJ2-1,13,many,TRBD2,CSVELAGRAEQFF,TGCAGCGTTGAACTAGCGGGAAGAGCTGAGCAGTTCTTC
TRBV7-3,TRBJ2-3,16,.,.,CASSLSSRASSDTQYF,TGTGCCAGCAGCTTATCATCCCGGGCCTCATCAGATACGCAGTATTTT
TRBV11-2,TRBJ2-3,15,.,.,CASSLWSHSTDTQYF,TGTGCCAGCAGCTTATGGTCTCACTCCACAGATACGCAGTATTTT
TRBV24-1,TRBJ1-1,12,.,.,CATSGSDTEAFF,TGTGCCACCAGTGGGTCAGACACTGAAGCTTTCTTT
TRBV29-1,TRBJ2-5,12,.,.,CSDRVYQETQYF,TGCAGCGACAGGGTGTACCAAGAGACCCAGTACTTC